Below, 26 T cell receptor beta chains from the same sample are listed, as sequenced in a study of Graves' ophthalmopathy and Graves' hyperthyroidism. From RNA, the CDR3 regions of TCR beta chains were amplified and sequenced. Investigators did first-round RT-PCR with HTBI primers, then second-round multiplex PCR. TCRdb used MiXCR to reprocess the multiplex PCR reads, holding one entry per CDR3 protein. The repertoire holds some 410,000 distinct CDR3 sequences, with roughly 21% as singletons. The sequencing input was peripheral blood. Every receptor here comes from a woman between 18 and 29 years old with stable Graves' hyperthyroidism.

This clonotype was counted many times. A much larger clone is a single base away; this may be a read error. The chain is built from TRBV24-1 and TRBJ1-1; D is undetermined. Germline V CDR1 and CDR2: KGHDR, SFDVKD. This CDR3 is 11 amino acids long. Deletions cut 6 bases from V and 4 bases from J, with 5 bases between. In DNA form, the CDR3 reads TGTGCCACCAGTTGGGGCACTGAAGCTTTCTTT. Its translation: CATSWGTEAFF.

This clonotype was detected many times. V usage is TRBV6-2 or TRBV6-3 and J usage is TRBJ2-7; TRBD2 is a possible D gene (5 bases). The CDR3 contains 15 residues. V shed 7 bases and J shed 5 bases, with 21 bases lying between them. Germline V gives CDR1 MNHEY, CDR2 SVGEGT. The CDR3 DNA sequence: TGTGCCAGCACAAGAGGGATTAGCGCTTTGGACGAGCAGTACTTC. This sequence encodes CASTRGISALDEQYF.

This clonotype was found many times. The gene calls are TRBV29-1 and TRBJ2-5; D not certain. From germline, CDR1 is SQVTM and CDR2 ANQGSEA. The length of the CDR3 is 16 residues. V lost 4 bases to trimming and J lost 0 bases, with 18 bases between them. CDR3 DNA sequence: TGCAGCGTTGCCAACCCCCGCGGCGGAGACCAAGAGACCCAGTACTTC. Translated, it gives CSVANPRGGDQETQYF.

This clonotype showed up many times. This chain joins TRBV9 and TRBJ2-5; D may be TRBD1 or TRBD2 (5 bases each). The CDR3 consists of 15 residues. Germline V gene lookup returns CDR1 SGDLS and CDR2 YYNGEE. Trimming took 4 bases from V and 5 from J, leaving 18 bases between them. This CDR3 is CASSPFGGARETQYF. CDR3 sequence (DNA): TGTGCCAGCAGCCCCTTTGGGGGAGCGAGGGAGACCCAGTACTTC. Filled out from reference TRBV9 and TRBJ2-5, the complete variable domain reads DSGVTQTPKHLITATGQRVTLRCSPRSGDLSVYWYQQSLDQGLQFLIQYYNGEERAKGNILERFSAQQFPDLHSELNLSSLELGDSALYFCASSPFGGARETQYFGPGTRLLVL.

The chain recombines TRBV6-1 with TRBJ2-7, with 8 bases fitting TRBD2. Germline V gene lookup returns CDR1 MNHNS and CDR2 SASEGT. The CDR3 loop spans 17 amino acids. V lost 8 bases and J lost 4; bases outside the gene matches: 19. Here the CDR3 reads CASSMTGLSGKGYEQYF. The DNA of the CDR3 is TGTGCCAGCTCAATGACGGGGCTTAGCGGGAAGGGGTACGAGCAGTACTTC.

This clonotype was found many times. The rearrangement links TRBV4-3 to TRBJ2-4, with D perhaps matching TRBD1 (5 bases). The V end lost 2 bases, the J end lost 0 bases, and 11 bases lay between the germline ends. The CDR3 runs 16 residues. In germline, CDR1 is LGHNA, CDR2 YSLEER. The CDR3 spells CASSQNWTPAKNIQYF. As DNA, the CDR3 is TGCGCCAGCAGCCAAAACTGGACACCAGCCAAAAACATTCAGTACTTC.

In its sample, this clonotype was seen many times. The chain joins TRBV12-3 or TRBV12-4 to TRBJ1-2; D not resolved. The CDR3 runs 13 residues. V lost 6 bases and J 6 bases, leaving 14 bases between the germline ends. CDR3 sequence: CASSLTGHNGYTF. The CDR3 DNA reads TGTGCCAGCAGCCTAACGGGCCACAATGGCTACACCTTC.

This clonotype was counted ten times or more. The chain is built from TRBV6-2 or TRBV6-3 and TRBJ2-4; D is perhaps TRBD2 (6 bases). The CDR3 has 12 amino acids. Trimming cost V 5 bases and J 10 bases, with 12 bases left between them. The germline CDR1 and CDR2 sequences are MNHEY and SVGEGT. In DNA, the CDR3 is TGTGCCAGCAGTCCACCCGGGGGAATTCAGTACTTC. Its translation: CASSPPGGIQYF.

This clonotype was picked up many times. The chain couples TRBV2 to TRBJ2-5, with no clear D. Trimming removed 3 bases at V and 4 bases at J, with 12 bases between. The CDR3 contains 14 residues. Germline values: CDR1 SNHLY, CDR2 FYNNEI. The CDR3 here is CASSDNWARETQYF. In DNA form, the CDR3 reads TGTGCCAGCAGTGATAACTGGGCTAGAGAGACCCAGTACTTC.

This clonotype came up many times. The CDR3 region has the DNA TGTGCCAGCAGTTTATATGGGGCGGTGGGCAATCAGCCCCAGCATTTT. Translating it yields CASSLYGAVGNQPQHF. The V and J genes are TRBV27 and TRBJ1-5; perhaps TRBD1 as D (5 bases). Germline assignment: CDR1 MNHEY and CDR2 SMNVEV (reference sequence). V was clipped by 1 base and J by 2 bases, with 12 bases between them. The CDR3 is 16 residues long.

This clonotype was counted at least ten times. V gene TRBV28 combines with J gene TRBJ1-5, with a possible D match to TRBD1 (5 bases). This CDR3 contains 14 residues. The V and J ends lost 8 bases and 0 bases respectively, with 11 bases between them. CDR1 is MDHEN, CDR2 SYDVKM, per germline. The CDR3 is CASGAGDSNQPQHF. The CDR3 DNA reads TGTGCCAGCGGGGCGGGGGATAGCAATCAGCCCCAGCATTTT.

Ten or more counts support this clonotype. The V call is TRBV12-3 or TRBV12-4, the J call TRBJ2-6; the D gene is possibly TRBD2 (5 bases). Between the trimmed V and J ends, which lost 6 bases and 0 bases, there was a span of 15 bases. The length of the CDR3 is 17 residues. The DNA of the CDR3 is TGTGCCAGCAGCCACTCCGGACTGCACTCTGGGGCCAACGTCCTGACTTTC. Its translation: CASSHSGLHSGANVLTF.

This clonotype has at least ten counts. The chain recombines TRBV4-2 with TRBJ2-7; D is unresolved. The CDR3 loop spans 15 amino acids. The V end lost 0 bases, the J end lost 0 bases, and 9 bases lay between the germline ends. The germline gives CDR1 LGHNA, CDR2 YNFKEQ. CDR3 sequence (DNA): TGTGCCAGCAGCCAAGAAGTTTACCCCTCCTACGAGCAGTACTTC. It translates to CASSQEVYPSYEQYF.

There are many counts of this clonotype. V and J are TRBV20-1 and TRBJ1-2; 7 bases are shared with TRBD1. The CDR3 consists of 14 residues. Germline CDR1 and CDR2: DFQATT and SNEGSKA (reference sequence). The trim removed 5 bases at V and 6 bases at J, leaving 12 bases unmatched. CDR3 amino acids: CSALVRDRADGYTF. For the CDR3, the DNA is TGCAGTGCTCTGGTCCGGGACAGAGCGGATGGCTACACCTTC.

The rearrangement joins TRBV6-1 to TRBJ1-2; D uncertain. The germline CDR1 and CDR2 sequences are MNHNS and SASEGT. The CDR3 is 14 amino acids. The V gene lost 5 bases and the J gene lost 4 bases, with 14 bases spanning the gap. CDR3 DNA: TGTGCCAGCAGTAGAACTGGTTGGAGCTATGGCTACACCTTC. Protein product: CASSRTGWSYGYTF.

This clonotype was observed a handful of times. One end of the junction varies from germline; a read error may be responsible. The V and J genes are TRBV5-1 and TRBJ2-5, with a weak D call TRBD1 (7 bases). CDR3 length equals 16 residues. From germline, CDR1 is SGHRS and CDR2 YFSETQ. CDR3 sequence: CASSLGGDRRRGTRYF. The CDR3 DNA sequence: TGCGCCAGCAGCTTGGGAGGGGACAGACGACGGGGGACCCGGTACTTC.

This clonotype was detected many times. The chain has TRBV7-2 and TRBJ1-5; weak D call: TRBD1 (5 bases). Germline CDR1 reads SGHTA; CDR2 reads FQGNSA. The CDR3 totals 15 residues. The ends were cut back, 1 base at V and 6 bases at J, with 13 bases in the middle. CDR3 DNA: TGTGCCAGCAGCTTAGGAGGGACGAAGTCTCAGCCCCAGCATTTT. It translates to CASSLGGTKSQPQHF. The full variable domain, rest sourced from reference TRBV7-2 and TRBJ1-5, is GAGVSQSPSNKVTEKGKDVELRCDPISGHTALYWYRQSLGQGLEFLIYFQGNSAPDKSGLPSDRFSAERTGGSVSTLTIQRTQQEDSAVYLCASSLGGTKSQPQHFGDGTRLSIL.

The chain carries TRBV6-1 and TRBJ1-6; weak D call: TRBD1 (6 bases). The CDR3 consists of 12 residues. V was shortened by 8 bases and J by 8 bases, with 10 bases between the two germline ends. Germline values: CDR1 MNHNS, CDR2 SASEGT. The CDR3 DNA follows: TGTGCCAGCGGGCACAGGGATTCACCCCTCCACTTT. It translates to CASGHRDSPLHF.

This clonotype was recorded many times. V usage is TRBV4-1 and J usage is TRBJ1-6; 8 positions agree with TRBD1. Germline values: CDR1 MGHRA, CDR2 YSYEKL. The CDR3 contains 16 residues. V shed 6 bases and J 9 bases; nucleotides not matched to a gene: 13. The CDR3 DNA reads TGCGCCAGCAGACGCACTCAGGGGGCGTCGGTTTCACCCCTCCACTTT. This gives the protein CASRRTQGASVSPLHF.

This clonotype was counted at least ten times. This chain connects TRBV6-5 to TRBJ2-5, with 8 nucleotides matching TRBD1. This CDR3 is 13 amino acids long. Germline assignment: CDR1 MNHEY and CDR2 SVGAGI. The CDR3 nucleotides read TGTGCTGGGAACCGGGACAGGCAAGAGACCCAGTACTTC. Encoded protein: CAGNRDRQETQYF.

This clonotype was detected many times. CDR3 DNA: TGCGCCAGCAGCTTAACCGGGACAGGGATCCTTGGGGCCAACGTCCTGACTTTC. Amino acid sequence: CASSLTGTGILGANVLTF. This rearrangement joins TRBV5-1 to TRBJ2-6, with 9 bases identical to TRBD1. Looked up from germline, CDR1 is SGHRS and CDR2 is YFSETQ. This CDR3 has 18 amino acids. V shed 2 bases, J shed 3 bases, and the junction held 9 bases outside the gene matches.

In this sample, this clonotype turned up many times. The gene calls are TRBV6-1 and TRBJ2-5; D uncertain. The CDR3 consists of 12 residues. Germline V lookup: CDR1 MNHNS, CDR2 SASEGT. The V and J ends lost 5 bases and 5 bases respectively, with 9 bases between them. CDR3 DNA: TGTGCCAGCAGTCGTAGCCGGGAGACCCAGTACTTC. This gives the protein CASSRSRETQYF.

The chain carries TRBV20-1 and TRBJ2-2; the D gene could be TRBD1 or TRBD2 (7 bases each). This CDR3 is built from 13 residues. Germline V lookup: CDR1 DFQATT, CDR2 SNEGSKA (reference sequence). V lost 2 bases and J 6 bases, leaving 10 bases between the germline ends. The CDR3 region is CSARQGGAGELFF. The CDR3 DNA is TGCAGTGCTAGACAGGGGGGGGCCGGGGAGCTGTTTTTT.

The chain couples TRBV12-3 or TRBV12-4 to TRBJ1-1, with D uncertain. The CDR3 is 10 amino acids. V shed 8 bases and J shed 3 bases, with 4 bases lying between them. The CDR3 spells CASGDTEAFF. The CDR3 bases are TGTGCCAGCGGTGACACTGAAGCTTTCTTT.

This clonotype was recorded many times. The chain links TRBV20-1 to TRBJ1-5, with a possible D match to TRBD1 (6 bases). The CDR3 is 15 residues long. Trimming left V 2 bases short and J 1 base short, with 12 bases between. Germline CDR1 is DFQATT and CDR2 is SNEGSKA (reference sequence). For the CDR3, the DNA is TGCAGTGCTAGACGTACAGGGTGGAGCAATCAGCCCCAGCATTTT. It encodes CSARRTGWSNQPQHF.

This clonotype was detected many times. The CDR3 DNA reads TGCAGTGCTAGTCGTGGGACTAGCGGGAGGCGCCAAGAGACCCAGTACTTC. Translated, it gives CSASRGTSGRRQETQYF. The J gene is TRBJ2-5, the V gene TRBV20-1; 15 bases agree with TRBD2. This CDR3 is built from 17 residues. The trim removed 3 bases at V and 1 base at J, leaving 6 bases unmatched. Germline CDR1 reads DFQATT; CDR2 reads SNEGSKA (reference sequence).